This T cell receptor beta chain is drawn from a study of technical replicates of blood from a few donors. Assay: immunoSEQ multiplex PCR; the TCRdb copy retains only in-frame clones and omits some. The table records about 60,000 clones, approximately 86% of them present only once. This CDR3 is 16 amino acids long. Germline-derived CDR1 and CDR2 are LNHDA and SQIVND (reference sequence). V lost 7 bases, J lost 3 bases, and 19 bases lay in between. This TCR derives from a human donor in good health. Some clones in this sample may be carry-over from other donors' samples. The rearrangement joins TRBV19 to TRBJ1-3, with D uncertain. The sequencing input was PBMCs. The CDR3 DNA sequence: TGTGCCAGTACCCCCATCGGTGATGGAGGTGGAAACACCATATATTTT. Translated: CASTPIGDGGGNTIYF.